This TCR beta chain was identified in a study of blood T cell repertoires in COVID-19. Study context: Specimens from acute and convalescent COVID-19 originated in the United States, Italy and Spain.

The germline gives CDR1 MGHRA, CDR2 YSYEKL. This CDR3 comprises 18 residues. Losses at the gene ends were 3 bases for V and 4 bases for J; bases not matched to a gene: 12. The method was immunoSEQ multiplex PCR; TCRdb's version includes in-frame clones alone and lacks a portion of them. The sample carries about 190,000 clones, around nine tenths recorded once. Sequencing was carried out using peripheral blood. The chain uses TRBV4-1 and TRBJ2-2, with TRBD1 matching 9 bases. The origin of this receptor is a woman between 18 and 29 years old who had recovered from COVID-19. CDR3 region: CASSQGPRGTGITGELFF. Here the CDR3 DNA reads TGCGCCAGCAGCCAGGGGCCCCGAGGGACAGGGATCACCGGGGAGCTGTTTTTT.